The 20 T cell receptor beta chains below were found in one sample sequenced in a study of T cell responses to AZD1222 COVID-19 vaccine (dated by TCRdb to about 2021). The sample's time point label, in plain terms: baseline before first vaccination. Libraries were constructed by the immunoSEQ multiplex PCR assay. TCRdb limited this immuneACCESS table to in-frame rearrangements with V and J called. A share of clones is missing; checked studies link under half to unresolved V genes, and the rest is unexplained. The sample contains some 110,000 clones, about 90% of them found a single time. The ten largest make up 6.5% to 9.5% of the sample. This sample comprised peripheral blood, obtained on day 0 of AZD1222 vaccination. The receptors here all came from an adult in good health.

The V gene is TRBV2, the J gene TRBJ2-2; unclear D gene. The CDR3 is made up of 12 amino acids. V gave up 8 bases and J gave up 4 bases, with 8 bases separating them. The germline gives CDR1 SNHLY, CDR2 FYNNEI. CDR3 residues: CASARSTGELFF. Written as DNA, the CDR3 is TGTGCCAGCGCAAGGAGCACCGGGGAGCTGTTTTTT.

The V and J genes are TRBV30 and TRBJ1-4; 10 nucleotides agree with TRBD1. The CDR3 length is 13 residues. Germline V gives CDR1 GTSNPN, CDR2 SVGIG (reference sequence). J lost 7 bases, V lost 3 bases, and 2 bases had no gene match. The CDR3 reads CAWRGTGVEKLFF. The CDR3 DNA follows: TGTGCCTGGAGGGGGACAGGGGTTGAAAAACTGTTTTTT. Complete variable domain (other parts from reference TRBV30 and TRBJ1-4): SQTIHQWPATLVQPVGSPLSLECTVEGTSNPNLYWYRQAAGRGLQLLFYSVGIGQISSEVPQNLSASRPQDRQFILSSKKLLLSDSGFYLCAWRGTGVEKLFFGSGTQLSVL.

The genes are TRBV6-5 and TRBJ1-2; a possible D gene is TRBD1 (5 bases). The V gene lost 6 bases and the J gene lost 9 bases, with 11 bases spanning the gap. In germline, CDR1 is MNHEY, CDR2 SVGAGI. The CDR3 has 11 residues. The CDR3 DNA sequence: TGTGCCAGCAGGGGACCGAGTAGCTACACCTTC. Translating it yields CASRGPSSYTF.

This clone was picked up one time. V usage is TRBV27 and J usage is TRBJ2-2; D tentatively reads TRBD1 or TRBD2 (5 bases each). Germline V lookup: CDR1 MNHEY, CDR2 SMNVEV (reference sequence). This CDR3 contains 13 residues. The germline V and J ends were trimmed by 7 bases and 4 bases, with 10 bases remaining between them. This CDR3 is CASNGGGTGELFF. CDR3 coding DNA: TGTGCCAGCAATGGGGGTGGCACCGGGGAGCTGTTTTTT.

CDR3 protein: CASSFLGLAGDTQYF. The CDR3 bases are TGTGCCAGCAGTTTCTTAGGACTAGCGGGGGATACGCAGTATTTT. The chain links TRBV6-2 or TRBV6-3 to TRBJ2-3, with 12 positions matching TRBD2. Germline V gene data show CDR1 as MNHEY and CDR2 as SVGEGT. Trimming at V came to 4 bases and at J to 6 bases, leaving 5 bases not matched to a gene. The CDR3 is made up of 15 amino acids.

The chain couples TRBV5-4 to TRBJ2-7, with D perhaps matching TRBD1 (6 bases). Germline values: CDR1 SGHNT, CDR2 YYREEE (reference sequence). Trimming took 4 bases from V and 4 from J, leaving 15 bases between them. The CDR3 covers 14 residues. The CDR3 DNA follows: TGTGCCAGCAGCCTGACACAGGGATCGTACGAGCAGTACTTC. Encoded protein: CASSLTQGSYEQYF.

The chain is built from TRBV6-5 and TRBJ2-1; no clear D gene. The germline V gene encodes CDR1 MNHEY and CDR2 SVGAGI. The CDR3 runs 14 residues. V lost 2 bases and J 9 bases, leaving 14 bases between the germline ends. DNA of the CDR3: TGTGCCAGCAGTTACGGTGAAACAAGTAGTGAGCAGTTCTTC. As protein: CASSYGETSSEQFF.

The chain employs TRBV4-1 and TRBJ2-7; TRBD1 matches 8 bases. V lost 1 base to trimming and J lost 5 bases; unmatched junction nucleotides: 7. Per the germline V gene, CDR1 is MGHRA and CDR2 is YSYEKL. The CDR3 runs 15 residues. The CDR3 loop is CASSQVGQGADEQYF. CDR3 bases: TGCGCCAGCAGCCAAGTTGGACAGGGTGCCGACGAGCAGTACTTC.

This clone was observed many times. The V call is TRBV4-2, the J call TRBJ1-2; D is undetermined. CDR1 LGHNA and CDR2 YNFKEQ come from the germline V gene. V shed 0 bases and J shed 7 bases, with 12 bases lying between them. This CDR3 has 14 residues. The chain's CDR3 is CASSQDPGIGGYTF. DNA of the CDR3: TGTGCCAGCAGCCAAGATCCCGGGATCGGTGGCTACACCTTC.

V gene TRBV18 combines with J gene TRBJ1-6, with D hard to call. The V gene lost 6 bases and the J gene lost 2 bases, with 11 bases spanning the gap. Germline-derived CDR1 and CDR2 are KGHSH and LQKENI. CDR3 size: 15 residues. CDR3 sequence reads: CASSPRETYNSPLHF. The CDR3 coding sequence is TGTGCCAGCTCCCCCCGGGAGACCTATAATTCACCCCTCCACTTT.

The chain is built from TRBV6-5 and TRBJ2-7; the D is unclear. CDR1 MNHEY and CDR2 SVGAGI come from the germline V gene. The V end was cut by 7 bases, the J end by 0 bases, with 13 bases between. This CDR3 has 14 residues. CDR3 in amino acids: CASTEYRSSYEQYF. CDR3 nucleotide sequence: TGTGCCAGCACCGAATACCGGAGCTCCTACGAGCAGTACTTC.

V is TRBV4-1 and J is TRBJ2-1; D ambiguous. Germline V CDR1 and CDR2: MGHRA, YSYEKL. The CDR3 covers 14 residues. Trimming cost V 5 bases and J 7 bases, with 15 bases left between them. The CDR3 coding sequence is TGCGCCAGCAGCTTCCTTAACTTGCAGAATGAGCAGTTCTTC. This encodes CASSFLNLQNEQFF.

CDR3 residues: CASSHRGPLTPLHF. The DNA of the CDR3 is TGTGCCAGCAGCCACAGGGGACCCCTTACACCCCTCCACTTT. The chain employs TRBV5-6 and TRBJ1-6; 7 bases map to TRBD1. In germline, CDR1 is SGHDT, CDR2 YYEEEE. The CDR3 extends over 14 amino acids. Germline trimming cut 4 bases from V and 11 bases from J; bases unmatched to any gene: 9.

V usage is TRBV4-2 and J usage is TRBJ1-3; possibly TRBD1 for D (5 bases). V lost 0 bases and J lost 1, with 25 bases in between. CDR3 length equals 21 residues. Germline loops: CDR1 LGHNA, CDR2 YNFKEQ. CDR3 DNA: TGTGCCAGCAGCCAAGACAAGGGAACCTACGCGGGGACCATTTCTGGAAACACCATATATTTT. Its protein product is CASSQDKGTYAGTISGNTIYF.

The count of this clone is one. This chain uses TRBV15 with TRBJ2-2; 7 bases fit TRBD2. V shed 3 bases, J shed 3 bases, and the junction held 1 base outside the gene matches. The CDR3 runs 14 residues. CDR1 is LNHNV, CDR2 YYDKDF, per germline (reference sequence). The CDR3 bases are TGTGCCACCAGCAGGGGAGGGGACACCGGGGAGCTGTTTTTT. It yields the protein CATSRGGDTGELFF.

The chain links TRBV29-1 to TRBJ2-1; D gene uncertain. Germline V gene sequence: CDR1 SQVTM, CDR2 ANQGSEA. The CDR3 length is 13 residues. Trimming left V 4 bases short and J 3 bases short, with 10 bases between. CDR3 nucleotide sequence: TGCAGCGTTGGCAGGACGGGCTACAATGAGCAGTTCTTC. Encoded protein: CSVGRTGYNEQFF.

J is TRBJ2-5 and V is TRBV28; D tentatively reads TRBD1 or TRBD2 (5 bases each). The CDR3 has 15 residues. In germline, CDR1 is MDHEN, CDR2 SYDVKM. The V end was cut by 4 bases, the J end by 4 bases, with 16 bases between. As DNA, the CDR3 is TGTGCCAGCAGTTCCCCCGGGACGGCGGGAGAGACCCAGTACTTC. Encoded protein: CASSSPGTAGETQYF.

This chain uses TRBV2 with TRBJ1-2; D is possibly TRBD1 (5 bases). The V gene lost 8 bases and the J gene lost 4 bases, with 14 bases spanning the gap. CDR1 is SNHLY and CDR2 is FYNNEI in the germline V gene. This CDR3 is 13 amino acids long. The CDR3 sequence: CASGRDGFYGYTF. In nucleotides, the CDR3 is TGTGCCAGCGGCCGGGACGGCTTCTATGGCTACACCTTC.

V is TRBV5-6 and J is TRBJ2-2; 8 positions agree with TRBD1. The CDR3 is made up of 13 amino acids. Germline V lookup: CDR1 SGHDT, CDR2 YYEEEE. J was trimmed by 10 bases and V by 3 bases; bases with no gene match: 5. CDR3 coding DNA: TGTGCCAGCAGCTGGACAGGGAGCGCGGAGCTGTTTTTT. Amino acid sequence: CASSWTGSAELFF.

This clone appeared a few times. The V gene is TRBV18, the J gene TRBJ2-7; the D is unclear. Germline CDR1 is KGHSH and CDR2 is LQKENI. This CDR3 spans 14 amino acids. Trimming left V 3 bases short and J 2 bases short, with 11 bases between. The chain's CDR3 is CASSPLGRTYEQYF. CDR3 in DNA: TGTGCCAGCTCACCCCTCGGTAGAACCTACGAGCAGTACTTC.